The clone carrying this T cell receptor beta chain showed up just a few times. What it binds is not known. The record originates from a study of post-analysis software for immune sequencing data. On the study more broadly: Multiple sclerosis in the patients followed relapsing-remitting, secondary progressive and progressive-relapsing courses.

Study results and limitations: Normalized Chao1 diversity was significantly lower in multiple sclerosis patients than in controls. Under F measure analysis, samples from one preparation batch co-clustered strongly. Roughly 5 TRBV segments (TRBV5-6, TRBV5-1 and TRBV20-1 among them) occurred more frequently in patients than in controls.

Carried by the TCR beta cDNA libraries were unique molecular identifiers. Yield was 450,000 to 650,000 cDNA molecules from roughly 1 to 10 million T cells. MiXCR, run by TCRdb on the PCR reads, gives a single entry per CDR3 protein. The sample comprises roughly 180,000 distinct CDR3 sequences, over 25% of which are singletons, and less than 1.6% rests with the top ten. The CDR3 sequence is 13 residues long. CDR1 and CDR2 (germline): DFQATT, SNEGSKA (reference sequence). Trimming removed 3 bases at V and 9 bases at J, with 15 bases between. The receptor comes from a girl aged 10 to 17 with multiple sclerosis. Specimen: blood. The rearrangement joins TRBV20-1 to TRBJ2-1, with D perhaps TRBD1 (5 bases). The CDR3 loop is CSASGRARREQFF. The CDR3 coding sequence is TGCAGTGCTAGTGGCAGGGCACGGCGTGAGCAGTTCTTC.